The clone carrying this T cell receptor (beta chain) was counted only a few times. A single record per CDR3 protein comes from TCRdb applying MiXCR to the RT-PCR reads. The sample includes hundreds of thousands of distinct CDR3 sequences, 13% to 15% of them seen just once. There are 13 residues in the CDR3. The germline CDR1 and CDR2 sequences are DFQATT and SNEGSKA (reference sequence). V was pared by 1 base and J by 8 bases, with 5 bases of the junction left unmatched. J is TRBJ2-4 and V is TRBV20-1; TRBD1 agrees at 7 bases. Material: memory CD4+ T cells from blood. The receptor was derived from a female donor in good health, serving as a healthy control. The CDR3, as DNA: TGCAGTGCTAGAGTTGAGGGGGCGGACATTCAGTACTTC. Residues: CSARVEGADIQYF.